This section outlines one T cell receptor (beta chain) sequence together with its context. What antigen it recognizes has not been identified. Per-base quality was not reported, and no clone a single base away is much larger than it. The library came from the immunoSEQ multiplex PCR assay. The original pipeline was this. A statistical classification framework was built to diagnose cytomegalovirus status from the catalog of TCR beta chain sequences. TCRdb took over this immuneACCESS table, retaining in-frame rearrangements with V and J assigned. Such tables are incomplete; in checked studies, under half of the missing clones stem from an unresolved V gene, and the remainder is unexplained. Clone size and V and J calls were adopted from that table, with D and trimming inferred from the DNA. Recorded for this sample are hundreds of thousands of clones; roughly 88% of them occurred a single time. The top ten hold about an eighth of the sample.

Separate from the roughly 700-subject first cohort, the validation cohort of roughly 120 subjects was the group to which the donors belonged. The record originates from a study of cytomegalovirus exposure and HLA in healthy donors (dated by TCRdb to the late 2010s). As for the study more broadly: The roughly 670 repertoires of the first cohort and the 95 to 150 validation repertoires were produced on the same platform, according to a later analysis. The study was designed to test whether signatures of past pathogen exposure could be identified by cataloging public T cell receptors. To predict cytomegalovirus infection status, the study combined high-throughput TCR immunosequencing, statistical association of individual TCRs with disease status, and machine learning. In addition to the first cohort of 650 to 800 subjects, a separate validation cohort of 120 different subjects was used. What the authors observed across the whole study: A total of 150 to 200 TCR beta chains were listed by the study as associated with cytomegalovirus. A later analysis had no HLA typing for the validation cohort, so co-occurrence there was scored across all 110 or so repertoires. The classifier was reported to diagnose cytomegalovirus status with high specificity and sensitivity in both the original cohort and the validation cohort. It was suggested by the authors that the approach could potentially be generalized to other disease states and immunological phenotypes. A few of the identified cytomegalovirus-associated TCR beta chains were confirmed in vitro to be specific for cytomegalovirus antigens. Subsequent analysis determined that TCRs grouped into clusters in the first cohort also showed a tendency toward co-occurrence across the 120 or so validation repertoires, and approximately 94% of cluster scores exceeded 0. Most TCR sequences were observed very rarely across donors, whereas some public TCRs were present in many individuals.

The junction carries 12 bases between V and J, which are trimmed by 6 bases and 0 bases respectively. Per the germline V gene (reference sequence), MNHEY is the CDR1 and SMNVEV is the CDR2. Its CDR3 holds 15 amino acids, cysteine through phenylalanine. Here the CDR3 DNA is all that survives: 45 bases in frame from base 1. The chain is made from TRBV27 and TRBJ2-1; tentative D gene TRBD2, with 6 bases matching. The clonotype comes from a woman younger than 45 in good health and CMV-seropositive. Sequencing was done on a sample of PBMCs. At the DNA level, the sequence is TGTGCCAGCAGCCCGGGACTGGCCTCCTACAATGAGCAGTTCTTC. Its product reads: CASSPGLASYNEQFF.